This T cell receptor (beta chain) was retrieved from a study of metastatic and nonmetastatic thyroid tumors. Across the whole study: Repertoire comparisons spanned blood and tumor or nodule tissue from malignant and benign thyroid patients. Study-level findings and limits: Relative to benign nodules, malignant thyroid tumors were reportedly characterized by significantly elevated TCR beta diversity in blood and tumor.

Ahead of thyroid surgery, no patient had received treatment of any kind. As processed by the authors: Clinicopathological groups of papillary thyroid cancer showed CDR3 differences that were used to build a distant-metastasis classifier. TCRdb reprocessed the PCR reads via MiXCR. TCRdb, not the authors, supplied the V and J calls. This table holds about 34,000 clones, roughly a sixth found once. CDR1 and CDR2 (germline): SGHAT, FQNNGV. This CDR3 spans 14 amino acids. This clone showed up just a few times. Its antigen is as yet unknown. An end of the junction differs from the germline gene, which may be a read error.

Sequences were obtained from blood. This sequence was found in a female donor with papillary thyroid cancer or a benign thyroid nodule (not recorded which). Some clones in this sample may be carry-over from other donors' samples. The rearrangement links TRBV11-2 to TRBJ1-1, with D maybe TRBD1 (5 bases). The CDR3 loop is CASSFHKGNAEAFF. The DNA of the CDR3 is TGTGCCAGCAGTTTTCATAAGGGGAACGCTGAAGCTTTCTTT.